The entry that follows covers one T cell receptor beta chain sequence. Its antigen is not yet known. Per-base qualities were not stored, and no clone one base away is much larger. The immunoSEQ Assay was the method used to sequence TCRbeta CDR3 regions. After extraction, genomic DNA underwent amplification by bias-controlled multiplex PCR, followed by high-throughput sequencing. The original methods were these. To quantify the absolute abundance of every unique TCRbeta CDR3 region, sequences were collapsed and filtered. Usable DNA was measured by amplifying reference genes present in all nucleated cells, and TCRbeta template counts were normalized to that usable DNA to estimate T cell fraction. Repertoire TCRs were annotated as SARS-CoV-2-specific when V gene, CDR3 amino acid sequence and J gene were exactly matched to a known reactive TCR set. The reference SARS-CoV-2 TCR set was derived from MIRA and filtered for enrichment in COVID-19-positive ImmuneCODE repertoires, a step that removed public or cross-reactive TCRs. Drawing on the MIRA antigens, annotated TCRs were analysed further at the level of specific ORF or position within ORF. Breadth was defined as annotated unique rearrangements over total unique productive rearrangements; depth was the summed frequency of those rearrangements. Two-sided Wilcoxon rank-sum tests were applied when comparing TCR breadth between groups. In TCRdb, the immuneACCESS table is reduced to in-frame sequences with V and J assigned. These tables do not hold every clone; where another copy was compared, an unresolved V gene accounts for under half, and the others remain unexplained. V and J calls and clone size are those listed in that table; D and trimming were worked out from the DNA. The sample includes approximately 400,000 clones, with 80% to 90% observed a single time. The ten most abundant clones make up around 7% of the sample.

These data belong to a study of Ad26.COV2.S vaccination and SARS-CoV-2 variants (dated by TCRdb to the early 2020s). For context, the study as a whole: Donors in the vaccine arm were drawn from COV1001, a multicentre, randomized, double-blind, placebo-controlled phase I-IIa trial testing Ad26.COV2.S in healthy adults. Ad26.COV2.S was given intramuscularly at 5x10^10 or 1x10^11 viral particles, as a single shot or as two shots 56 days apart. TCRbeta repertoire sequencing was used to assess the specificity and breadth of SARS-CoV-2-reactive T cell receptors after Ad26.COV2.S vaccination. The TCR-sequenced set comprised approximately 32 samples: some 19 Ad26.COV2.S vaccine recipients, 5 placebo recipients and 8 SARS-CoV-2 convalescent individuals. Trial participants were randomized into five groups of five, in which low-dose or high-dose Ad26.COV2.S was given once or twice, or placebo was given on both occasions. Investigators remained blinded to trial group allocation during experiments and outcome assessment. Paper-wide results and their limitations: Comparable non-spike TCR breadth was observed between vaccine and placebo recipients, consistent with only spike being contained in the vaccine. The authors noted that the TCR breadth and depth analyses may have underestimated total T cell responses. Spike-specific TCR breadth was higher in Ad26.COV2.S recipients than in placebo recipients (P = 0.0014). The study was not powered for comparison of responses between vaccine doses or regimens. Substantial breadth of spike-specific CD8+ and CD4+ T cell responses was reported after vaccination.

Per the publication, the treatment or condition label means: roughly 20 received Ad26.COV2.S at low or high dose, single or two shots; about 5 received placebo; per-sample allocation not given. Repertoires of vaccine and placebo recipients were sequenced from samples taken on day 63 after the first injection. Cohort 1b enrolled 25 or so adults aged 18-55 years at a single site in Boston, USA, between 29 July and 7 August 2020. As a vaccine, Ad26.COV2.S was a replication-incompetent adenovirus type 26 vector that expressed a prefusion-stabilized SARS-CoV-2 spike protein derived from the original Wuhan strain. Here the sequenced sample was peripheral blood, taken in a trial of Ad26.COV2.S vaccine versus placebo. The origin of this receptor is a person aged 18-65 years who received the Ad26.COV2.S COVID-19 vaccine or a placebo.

The sequenced DNA: TGTGCCAGCAGTACCCTGACTAGCGGAGGGGCGTATACGCAGTATTTT. Translated, it reads CASSTLTSGGAYTQYF. The chain is made from TRBV6-6 and TRBJ2-3; the central 9 bases match TRBD2. V has 5 bases trimmed and J has 7 bases trimmed; junction bases matching no gene number 13. Taken from cysteine to phenylalanine, the CDR3 has 16 residues. Kept here is only the CDR3 DNA, which spans 48 bases and is read in frame from base 1. Sequences MNHNY (CDR1) and SVGAGI (CDR2) are obtained from the germline V gene (reference sequence).